This note documents a single T cell receptor (beta chain) sequence. Its antigen is unknown. This sample was included in a study of response to subunit inactivated influenza vaccine. Points from the study as a whole: Few additional T cells are recruited per seasonal influenza vaccination, authors suggested.

CDR1 is KGHSH, CDR2 LQKENI, per germline. The CDR3 is 16 residues long. Trimming at V came to 2 bases and at J to 6 bases, leaving 9 bases not matched to a gene. TCRdb re-analysed the RT-PCR reads in MiXCR, keeping a single row per CDR3 protein. The profile shows some 550,000 distinct CDR3 sequences, around 21% of them singletons. The same sample was also used in a study of T cells expressing NK-cell markers. This second study says: Beta-chain TCR cDNA was generated via 5'RACE template switching with UMIs. Restriction of sorting to alpha-beta TCR T cells was accomplished in several experiments using an anti-gamma-delta TCR antibody. The study found these clonotypes also leading the CD3+CD56-NKG2C+ fraction in a few donors.

Sequencing was performed on CD4+ T cells sorted from PBMCs, taken about 11 days after vaccination. The source is a man aged 50 or older who received an inactivated influenza vaccine. The gene calls are TRBV18 and TRBJ2-3; the match to TRBD1 covers 9 bases. The CDR3 spells CASSPLGTGSPDTQYF. The CDR3 bases are TGTGCCAGCTCACCATTAGGGACAGGGAGCCCCGATACGCAGTATTTT.